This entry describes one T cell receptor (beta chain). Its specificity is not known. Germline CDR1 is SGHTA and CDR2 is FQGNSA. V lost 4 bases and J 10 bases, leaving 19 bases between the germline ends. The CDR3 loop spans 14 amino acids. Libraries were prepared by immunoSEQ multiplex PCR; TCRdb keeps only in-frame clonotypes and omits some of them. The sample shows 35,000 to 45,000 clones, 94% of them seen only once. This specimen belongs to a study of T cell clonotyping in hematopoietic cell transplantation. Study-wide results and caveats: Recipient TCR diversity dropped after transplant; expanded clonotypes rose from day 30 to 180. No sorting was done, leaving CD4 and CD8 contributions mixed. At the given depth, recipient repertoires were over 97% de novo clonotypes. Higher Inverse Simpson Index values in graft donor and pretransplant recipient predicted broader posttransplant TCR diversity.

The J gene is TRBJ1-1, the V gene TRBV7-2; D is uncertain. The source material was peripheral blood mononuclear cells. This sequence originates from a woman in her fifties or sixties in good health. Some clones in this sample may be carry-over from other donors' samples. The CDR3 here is CASSYVKRPEGAFF. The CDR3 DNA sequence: TGTGCCAGCAGCTACGTAAAGAGGCCTGAGGGAGCTTTCTTT.